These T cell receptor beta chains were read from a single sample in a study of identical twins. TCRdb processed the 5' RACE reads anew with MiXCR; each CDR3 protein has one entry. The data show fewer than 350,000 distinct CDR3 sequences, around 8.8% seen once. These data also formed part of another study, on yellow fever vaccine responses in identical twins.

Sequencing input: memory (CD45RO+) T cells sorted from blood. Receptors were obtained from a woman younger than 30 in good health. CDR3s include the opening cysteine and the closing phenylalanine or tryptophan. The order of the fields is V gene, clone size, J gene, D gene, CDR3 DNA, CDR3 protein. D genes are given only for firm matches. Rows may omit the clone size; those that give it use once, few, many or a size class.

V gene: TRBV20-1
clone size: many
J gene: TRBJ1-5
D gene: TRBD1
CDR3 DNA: TGCAGTGCTAGGACAGGGGGTCAGCCCCAGCATTTT
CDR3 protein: CSARTGGQPQHF

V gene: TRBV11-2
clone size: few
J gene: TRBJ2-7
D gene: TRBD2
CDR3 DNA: TGTGCCAGCAGCTTCCCGACTAGCGGGAGGAACTACGAGCAGTACTTC
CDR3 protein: CASSFPTSGRNYEQYF

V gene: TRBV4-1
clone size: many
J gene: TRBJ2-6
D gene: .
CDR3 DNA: TGCGCCAGCAGCCCCTACGGGTCTGGGGCCAACGTCCTGACTTTC
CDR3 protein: CASSPYGSGANVLTF

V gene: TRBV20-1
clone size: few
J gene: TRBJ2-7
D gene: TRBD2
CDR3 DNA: TGCAGTGCTAGAACACTAATGACTAGCGGGGACCCCTACGAGCAGTACTTC
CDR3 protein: CSARTLMTSGDPYEQYF

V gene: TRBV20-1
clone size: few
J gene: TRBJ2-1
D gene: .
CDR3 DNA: TGCAGTGCTCCCAATCAGGGGTCGGGCAATGAGCAGTTCTTC
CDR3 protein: CSAPNQGSGNEQFF

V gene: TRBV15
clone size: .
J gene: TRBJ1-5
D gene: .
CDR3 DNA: TGTGCCACCACTGACAGGTCGACCAATCAGCCCCAGCATTTT
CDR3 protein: CATTDRSTNQPQHF

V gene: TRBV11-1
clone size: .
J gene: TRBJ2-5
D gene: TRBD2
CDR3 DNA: TGTGCCAGCAGCTTAGTAGGGTTGACAGTGTGGACTAGCGGGTCACAAGAGACCCAGTACTTC
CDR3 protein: CASSLVGLTVWTSGSQETQYF

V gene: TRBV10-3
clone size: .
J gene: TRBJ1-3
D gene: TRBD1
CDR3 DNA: TGTGCCATCAGGGGGACAGGGGAGTGGAACACCATATATTTT
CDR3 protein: CAIRGTGEWNTIYF

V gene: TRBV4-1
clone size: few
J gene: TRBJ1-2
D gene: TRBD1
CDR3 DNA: TGCGCCAGCAGCCAAGGACCAGGACAGGCTGGCTACACCTTC
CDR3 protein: CASSQGPGQAGYTF

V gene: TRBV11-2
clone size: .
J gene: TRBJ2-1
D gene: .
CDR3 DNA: TGTGCCAGCAGCTTAGAGACCGGGGTTCCCTGGAATGAGCAGTTCTTC
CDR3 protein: CASSLETGVPWNEQFF

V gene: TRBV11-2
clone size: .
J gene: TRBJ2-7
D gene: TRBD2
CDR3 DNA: TGTGCCAGCAGGCTGGGACTAGGCACCTACGAGCAGTACTTC
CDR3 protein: CASRLGLGTYEQYF